The 29 T cell receptor beta chains reported below all come from one sample, sequenced in a study of cytomegalovirus exposure and HLA in healthy donors. The PCR was carried out with 60 Vbeta primers and 13 Jbeta primers. Profiled with immunoSEQ multiplex PCR; TCRdb holds only in-frame clones, not every one. The repertoire holds under 250,000 clones, with more than 60% as singletons. The sample comprised PBMCs. Receptor source: a middle-aged man in good health and CMV-seronegative.

V and J are TRBV28 and TRBJ2-5; D is unresolved. The germline gives CDR1 MDHEN, CDR2 SYDVKM. CDR3 length equals 14 residues. V gave up 3 bases and J gave up 7 bases, with 15 bases separating them. CDR3 in DNA: TGTGCCAGCAGTTTTTTCGGAGCCAAAGGGACCCAGTACTTC. Encoded protein: CASSFFGAKGTQYF.

In this sample, this clone turned up a few times. The rearrangement uses TRBV6-5 and TRBJ2-1, with 7 bases matching TRBD1. The V gene's germline CDR1 is MNHEY and CDR2 SVGAGI. The V segment lost 6 bases and the J segment 7 bases; nucleotides outside the gene matches: 6. The CDR3 has 13 residues. For the CDR3, the DNA is TGTGCCAGCAGAAGACAGGGTCAAAATGAGCAGTTCTTC. It codes for CASRRQGQNEQFF.

The rearrangement joins TRBV2 to TRBJ2-1; D not resolved. Germline lookup yields CDR1 SNHLY and CDR2 FYNNEI. The length of the CDR3 is 13 residues. With 6 bases removed from V and 8 bases from J, the gap between germline ends came to 14 bases. CDR3 bases: TGTGCCAGCAGAGACGTCCTAGGCCATGAGCAGTTCTTC. It is translated as CASRDVLGHEQFF.

CDR3 DNA sequence: TGTGCCAGCAGCACCCCGGGACAGGGGGCCGGAAACACCATATATTTT. It encodes CASSTPGQGAGNTIYF. The rearrangement joins TRBV7-8 to TRBJ1-3; 12 nucleotides align to TRBD1. The CDR3 is 16 residues long. Trimming at V came to 5 bases and at J to 4 bases, leaving 6 bases not matched to a gene. Per germline, CDR1 SGHVS and CDR2 FQNEAQ.

The J gene is TRBJ1-4, the V gene TRBV28; 10 bases are a match to TRBD1. V shed 3 bases, J shed 7 bases, and the junction held 2 bases outside the gene matches. CDR3 size: 14 residues. The germline CDR1 and CDR2 sequences are MDHEN and SYDVKM. This CDR3 is CASSFRDRGEKLFF. CDR3 nucleotide sequence: TGTGCCAGCAGTTTTCGGGACAGGGGTGAAAAACTGTTTTTT.

The J gene is TRBJ2-7, the V gene TRBV6-5; 11 nucleotides align to TRBD1. Germline V gene sequence: CDR1 MNHEY, CDR2 SVGAGI. The length of the CDR3 is 14 residues. The trim removed 6 bases at V and 1 base at J, leaving 2 bases unmatched. In DNA, the CDR3 is TGTGCCAGCAGGGACAGGGGGCTATCCTACGAGCAGTACTTC. It codes for CASRDRGLSYEQYF.

This clone was detected a few times. This rearrangement joins TRBV2 to TRBJ1-5, with D possibly TRBD1 on 6 matching bases. Per germline, CDR1 SNHLY and CDR2 FYNNEI. Trimming stripped 6 bases from V and 3 bases from J, with 12 bases between. CDR3 size: 14 residues. The CDR3 region has the DNA TGTGCCAGCAGGAGACAGGCTACCAATCAGCCCCAGCATTTT. It encodes CASRRQATNQPQHF.

This clone was seen a single time. This chain links TRBV6-1 with TRBJ2-5; 11 bases are a match to TRBD2. Matching the DNA end better, TRBJ2-7 makes the J call doubtful. Germline CDR1 reads MNHNS; CDR2 reads SASEGT. This CDR3 is built from 15 residues. CDR3 nucleotides: TGTGCCAGCAGTTCCCTGTCGACTAGCGGGATCGAGCAGTACTTC. This sequence encodes CASSSLSTSGIEQYF.

The V call is TRBV6-5, the J call TRBJ2-3; D is possibly TRBD2 (6 bases). V was shortened by 6 bases and J by 0 bases, with 13 bases between the two germline ends. CDR3 length: 15 amino acids. Germline V gene lookup returns CDR1 MNHEY and CDR2 SVGAGI. CDR3 region: CASRPVAGSTDTQYF. CDR3 coding DNA: TGTGCCAGCAGGCCCGTGGCGGGAAGCACAGATACGCAGTATTTT.

The V and J genes are TRBV5-1 and TRBJ1-4; 8 positions match TRBD1. This CDR3 region has 14 residues. Trimming cost V 4 bases and J 11 bases; bases outside gene matches: 10. Per germline, CDR1 SGHRS and CDR2 YFSETQ. The CDR3 region has the DNA TGCGCCAGCAGCCATACGTCGGACAGGGAGAAACTGTTTTTT. Its translation is CASSHTSDREKLFF.

The V and J genes are TRBV4-2 and TRBJ2-5, with TRBD2 matching over 12 bases. TRBJ2-7 matches the DNA end more closely, so the J call is doubtful. This CDR3 has 16 amino acids. Germline V gene lookup returns CDR1 LGHNA and CDR2 YNFKEQ. CDR3 DNA sequence: TGTGCCAGCAGCCAAGGGACTAGCGGGGATACCTACGAGCAGTACTTC. It specifies CASSQGTSGDTYEQYF.

CDR3 DNA sequence: TGCGCCAGCAGCCAAGCCCTACAGGGGAATCAGCCCCAGCATTTT. Translation: CASSQALQGNQPQHF. This rearrangement joins TRBV4-1 to TRBJ1-5; TRBD1 aligns across 7 bases. This CDR3 is built from 15 residues. Per the germline V gene, CDR1 is MGHRA and CDR2 is YSYEKL. V shed 1 base, J shed 4 bases, and the junction held 4 bases outside the gene matches.

This clone was counted a single time. The CDR3 region has the DNA TGTGCCAGCAGCTTAGTGAGTGGACAACCCGGCCAGCCCCAGCATTTT. Amino acids: CASSLVSGQPGQPQHF. This chain joins TRBV7-8 and TRBJ1-5; maybe TRBD1 (5 bases). Trimming took off 1 base at V and 7 bases at J, with 17 bases between the two ends. The CDR3 sequence is 16 residues long. Germline V gene sequence: CDR1 SGHVS, CDR2 FQNEAQ. The entire variable domain, with the rest obtained from reference TRBV7-8 and TRBJ1-5, is as follows: GAGVSQSPRYKVAKRGQDVALRCDPISGHVSLFWYQQALGQGPEFLTYFQNEAQLDKSGLPSDRFFAERPEGSVSTLKIQRTQQEDSAVYLCASSLVSGQPGQPQHFGDGTRLSIL.

This clone was picked up a small number of times. The J gene is TRBJ2-5, the V gene TRBV27; no definite D call. The CDR3 loop spans 12 amino acids. Trimming left V 4 bases short and J 3 bases short, with 6 bases between. In germline, CDR1 is MNHEY, CDR2 SMNVEV (reference sequence). This CDR3 reads CASSSREETQYF. CDR3 sequence (DNA): TGTGCCAGCAGTTCCCGGGAAGAGACCCAGTACTTC.

This clone was seen only once. At one boundary the junction diverges from the germline segment, which might be a read error. The rearrangement joins TRBV7-7 to TRBJ2-3; tentative D call: TRBD2 (5 bases). In germline, CDR1 is SSHAT, CDR2 FNYEAQ (reference sequence). CDR3 size: 14 residues. The CDR3 sequence: CASSWEMVTDTQYF. The CDR3 DNA reads TGTGCTAGCAGCTGGGAGATGGTAACAGATACGCAGTATTTT.

This sequence joins TRBV9 and TRBJ2-3; 9 bases match TRBD2. Germline-derived CDR1 and CDR2 are SGDLS and YYNGEE. With V trimmed by 3 bases and J by 0 bases, 11 bases remained unmatched. The CDR3 sequence is 18 residues long. CDR3: CASSALPSGRTSTDTQYF. CDR3 nucleotide sequence: TGTGCCAGCAGCGCACTCCCCAGCGGGAGGACTAGCACAGATACGCAGTATTTT.

V usage is TRBV5-1 and J usage is TRBJ2-7, with 7 nucleotides matching TRBD1. The CDR3 length is 13 residues. The junction had 3 bases not matched to a gene; V was cut back by 4 bases and J by 2 bases. Germline loops: CDR1 SGHRS, CDR2 YFSETQ. The CDR3 region is CASSMGQTYEQYF. CDR3 nucleotides: TGCGCCAGCAGCATGGGACAGACCTACGAGCAGTACTTC.

The chain links TRBV18 to TRBJ2-7; possibly TRBD2 for D (7 bases). V gave up 0 bases and J gave up 3 bases, with 12 bases separating them. Germline lookup yields CDR1 KGHSH and CDR2 LQKENI. The CDR3 sequence is 15 residues long. The DNA for the CDR3 is TGTGCCAGCTCACCACCGGGGGGGCGCGTCTACGAGCAGTACTTC. Translating it yields CASSPPGGRVYEQYF. Looking up the rest from reference TRBV18 and TRBJ2-7 gives the full variable domain: NAGVMQNPRHLVRRRGQEARLRCSPMKGHSHVYWYRQLPEEGLKFMVYLQKENIIDESGMPKERFSAEFPKEGPSILRIQQVVRGDSAAYFCASSPPGGRVYEQYFGPGTRLTVT.

The chain links TRBV27 to TRBJ1-2; D gene unclear. The CDR3 runs 15 residues. CDR1 is MNHEY, CDR2 SMNVEV, per germline (reference sequence). Trimming left V 5 bases short and J 8 bases short, with 21 bases between. The CDR3: CASSQDSGALRGYTF. The DNA for the CDR3 is TGTGCCAGCAGTCAAGATTCGGGTGCCTTGAGGGGCTACACCTTC.

The chain couples TRBV4-1 to TRBJ2-7; 8 bases are shared with TRBD1. The CDR3 extends over 15 amino acids. Germline V gene lookup returns CDR1 MGHRA and CDR2 YSYEKL. J lost 2 bases, V lost 4 bases, and 7 bases had no gene match. The CDR3 spells CASSPGTGLTYEQYF. CDR3 bases: TGCGCCAGCAGCCCAGGGACAGGTTTAACCTACGAGCAGTACTTC.

The chain recombines TRBV7-2 with TRBJ2-3; 10 nucleotides agree with TRBD2. Trimming at V came to 4 bases and at J to 3 bases, leaving 4 bases not matched to a gene. The germline CDR1 and CDR2 sequences are SGHTA and FQGNSA. The CDR3 runs to 15 residues. The CDR3 loop is CASSSLAGGTDTQYF. The CDR3 bases are TGTGCCAGCAGCTCTTTAGCGGGAGGTACAGATACGCAGTATTTT. Based on the CDR3 plus reference TRBV7-2 and TRBJ2-3, the full variable domain is GAGVSQSPSNKVTEKGKDVELRCDPISGHTALYWYRQSLGQGLEFLIYFQGNSAPDKSGLPSDRFSAERTGGSVSTLTIQRTQQEDSAVYLCASSSLAGGTDTQYFGPGTRLTVL.

The chain employs TRBV6-1 and TRBJ1-1, with TRBD1 as a possible D gene (5 bases). The germline V gene has CDR1 MNHNS and CDR2 SASEGT. V was trimmed by 2 bases and J by 3 bases, leaving 10 bases between them. This CDR3 spans 14 amino acids. The CDR3, as DNA: TGTGCCAGCAGTGAACAGGGTTTACACACTGAAGCTTTCTTT. Translation gives CASSEQGLHTEAFF.

This rearrangement joins TRBV11-3 to TRBJ2-1; a possible D gene is TRBD2 (6 bases). Germline values: CDR1 SGHNT, CDR2 YENEEA. Between the trimmed V and J ends, which lost 5 bases and 4 bases, there was a span of 15 bases. CDR3 length equals 15 residues. In DNA, the CDR3 is TGTGCCAGCAGCCCGGAGGGACGGCGGTACAATGAGCAGTTCTTC. Translating it yields CASSPEGRRYNEQFF.

Notes on this clone: The junction does not match germline at one end; this may be a read error. The chain uses TRBV5-1 and TRBJ1-4, with D uncertain. Looked up from germline, CDR1 is SGHRS and CDR2 is YFSETQ. The CDR3 has 15 residues. CDR3: CASSLGSFPLTDLSF. As DNA, the CDR3 is TGCGCCAGCAGCTTGGGGTCTTTTCCTTTAACAGACCTGTCATTT.

The CDR3 region has the DNA TGCGCCAGCAGCCAAGCGGCGTCTAGCGGGACTGCAGGGGAGCTGTTTTTT. This gives the protein CASSQAASSGTAGELFF. The V call is TRBV4-1, the J call TRBJ2-2; 9 bases agree with TRBD2. After removal of 1 base from V and 8 bases from J, the junction contained 11 bases not matched to a gene. CDR1 MGHRA and CDR2 YSYEKL come from the germline V gene. This CDR3 region has 17 residues.

This sequence joins TRBV7-9 and TRBJ1-5; D remains unclear. The V and J ends lost 2 bases and 2 bases respectively, with 10 bases between them. The CDR3 is 15 residues long. CDR1 is SEHNR and CDR2 is FQNEAQ in the germline V gene (reference sequence). Here the CDR3 DNA reads TGTGCCAGCAGCTTAAGTTTCCGGGGCAATCAGCCCCAGCATTTT. Encoded protein: CASSLSFRGNQPQHF.

V and J are TRBV9 and TRBJ1-2; D gene uncertain. Trimming pared 2 bases from V and 8 bases from J, leaving 7 bases between. The CDR3 totals 11 residues. Germline CDR1 reads SGDLS; CDR2 reads YYNGEE. CDR3 amino acids: CASSVGRGYTF. The DNA of the CDR3 is TGTGCCAGCAGCGTCGGGAGGGGCTACACCTTC.

The chain carries TRBV5-1 and TRBJ2-1; 7 positions match TRBD1. Unmatched junction bases numbered 5, after V lost 3 bases and J lost 2 bases. Per the germline V gene, CDR1 is SGHRS and CDR2 is YFSETQ. The CDR3 has 15 amino acids. The CDR3 bases are TGCGCCAGCAGCTCGACAGGGCTCCCCTACAATGAGCAGTTCTTC. Amino acids: CASSSTGLPYNEQFF. The full variable domain, in which reference TRBV5-1 and TRBJ2-1 provide the parts outside the CDR3, is KAGVTQTPRYLIKTRGQQVTLSCSPISGHRSVSWYQQTPGQGLQFLFEYFSETQRNKGNFPGRFSGRQFSNSRSEMNVSTLELGDSALYLCASSSTGLPYNEQFFGPGTRLTVL.

With respect to this clone: At one end the junction does not follow the germline gene, possibly because of a read error. The rearrangement joins TRBV18 to TRBJ1-5, with 12 positions matching TRBD1. This CDR3 is built from 16 residues. Germline CDR1 is KGHSH and CDR2 is LQKENI. In nucleotides, the CDR3 is TGTGCCAGCGCACCGGGACAGGGGGCAAGCAATCAGCCCCAGCATTTT. Translated: CASAPGQGASNQPQHF.